The clone carrying this TCR beta chain was counted at least ten times. Its antigen is not identified. This entry belongs to a study of CD8 T cells in ankylosing spondylitis. Study results and limitations: Reports say disease-linked clones showed up significantly more in matched ankylosing spondylitis synovial fluid. One TCR beta motif, made up of seven to nine highly homologous variants, appeared characteristic of ankylosing spondylitis blood. Some of these motif variants have turned up before, in reports on reactive arthritis synovial fluid and blood.

Quantitative molecular-barcoded 5'-RACE generated the TCR beta libraries. TCRdb reanalysed the 5' RACE reads using MiXCR and keeps one entry per CDR3 protein. The data show 220,000 or so distinct CDR3 sequences, approximately 10% seen once. The clonotype was recovered from a male donor with ankylosing spondylitis or in good health (not recorded which). The sequenced sample consisted of blood, either unsorted or a sorted T cell fraction (not recorded which).

The CDR3, as DNA: TGCAGTGCTAAGGGAATAGCCAAAAACATTCAGTACTTC. Its translation is CSAKGIAKNIQYF. V and J are TRBV20-1 and TRBJ2-4; the D is unclear. The germline V and J ends were trimmed by 4 bases and 0 bases, with 7 bases remaining between them. This CDR3 has 13 residues. Per germline, CDR1 DFQATT and CDR2 SNEGSKA (reference sequence).